These 17 T cell receptor beta chains share one sample of origin, sequenced in a study of shared clonotypes between healthy human individuals. TCRdb's table, derived via immunoSEQ multiplex PCR, lists solely in-frame clones and lacks some. Here the sample spans nearly 750,000 clones, over 55% being singletons. The sequenced sample consisted of memory CD4+ T cells sorted from blood. Subset given: CD45RA-negative fraction. The receptors were gathered from a woman aged 25 to 45 in good health.

This clone appeared once. Other DNA variants within this sample encode the same CDR3. V gene TRBV28 combines with J gene TRBJ1-2; TRBD1 aligns across 9 bases. CDR3 length equals 13 residues. Losses at the gene ends were 5 bases for V and 5 bases for J; bases not matched to a gene: 3. Germline V lookup: CDR1 MDHEN, CDR2 SYDVKM. The CDR3, as DNA: TGTGCCAGCAGTCCGGGACAGGGATATGGCTACACCTTC. Translating gives CASSPGQGYGYTF.

The V call is TRBV6-1, the J call TRBJ1-1; D gene unclear. From germline, CDR1 is MNHNS and CDR2 SASEGT. The CDR3 runs 13 residues. Trimming removed 8 bases from V and 2 bases from J, with 12 bases in between. This chain's CDR3 is CASSRELNTEAFF. The CDR3 nucleotides read TGTGCCAGCTCGCGTGAGTTAAACACTGAAGCTTTCTTT.

This sequence joins TRBV7-9 and TRBJ1-2; D unresolved. With 3 bases removed from V and 0 bases from J, the gap between germline ends came to 14 bases. CDR1 and CDR2 (germline): SEHNR, FQNEAQ (reference sequence). CDR3 length: 16 amino acids. The CDR3 loop reads CASSFGSRGANYGYTF. The CDR3 bases are TGTGCCAGCAGCTTTGGGTCGAGAGGAGCTAACTATGGCTACACCTTC.

This chain uses TRBV11-3 with TRBJ1-5; TRBD1 might be the D (5 bases). CDR1 is SGHNT and CDR2 is YENEEA in the germline V gene. V was clipped by 3 bases and J by 3 bases, with 15 bases between them. The CDR3 runs 16 residues. Here the CDR3 DNA reads TGTGCCAGCAGCTTTGGAATTTCAGGGTTCAATCAGCCCCAGCATTTT. It specifies CASSFGISGFNQPQHF.

This clone was seen a single time. The rearrangement uses TRBV5-8 and TRBJ2-7; 8 bases agree with TRBD1. V lost 3 bases, J lost 0 bases, and 8 bases stayed unmatched. CDR3 length equals 16 residues. The germline CDR1 and CDR2 sequences are SGHTS and YDEGEE. CDR3 residues: CASSSPGQGSSYEQYF. The CDR3 bases are TGTGCCAGCAGCTCGCCCGGACAGGGAAGCTCCTACGAGCAGTACTTC.

On this clone: The same CDR3 can be traced to other DNA sequences in this sample. The gene calls are TRBV5-4 and TRBJ2-3; TRBD1 matches at 9 bases. CDR3 size: 13 residues. Germline assignment: CDR1 SGHNT and CDR2 YYREEE (reference sequence). The junction had 3 bases not matched to a gene; V was cut back by 4 bases and J by 6 bases. CDR3 bases: TGTGCCAGCAGCCGTGACAGGGGGGATACGCAGTATTTT. Translation: CASSRDRGDTQYF. Together with reference TRBV5-4 and TRBJ2-3, the CDR3 gives the full variable domain: ETGVTQSPTHLIKTRGQQVTLRCSSQSGHNTVSWYQQALGQGPQFIFQYYREEENGRGNFPPRFSGLQFPNYSSELNVNALELDDSALYLCASSRDRGDTQYFGPGTRLTVL.

V gene TRBV7-9 combines with J gene TRBJ2-5; TRBD1 is a possible D gene (6 bases). Trimming pared 5 bases from V and 9 bases from J, leaving 16 bases between. The CDR3 consists of 13 residues. CDR1 SEHNR and CDR2 FQNEAQ come from the germline V gene (reference sequence). The CDR3 DNA sequence: TGTGCCAGCAGCCCGACTGGAGAGGGGGCCCAGTACTTC. Its protein product is CASSPTGEGAQYF.

The chain has TRBV27 and TRBJ2-1; tentative D call: TRBD1 (6 bases). The germline CDR1 and CDR2 sequences are MNHEY and SMNVEV (reference sequence). Trimming pared 4 bases from V and 10 bases from J, leaving 8 bases between. CDR3 length: 11 amino acids. Written as DNA, the CDR3 is TGTGCCAGCAGTTCAAGGGGGGAGCAGTTCTTC. Translated: CASSSRGEQFF.

The chain recombines TRBV30 with TRBJ1-5; no definite D call. The CDR3 is made up of 16 amino acids. The V end was cut by 2 bases, the J end by 7 bases, with 21 bases between. Per the germline V gene, CDR1 is GTSNPN and CDR2 is SVGIG (reference sequence). The CDR3 loop is CAWSWRTARANQPQHF. CDR3 DNA sequence: TGTGCCTGGAGTTGGAGAACAGCCCGAGCGAACCAGCCCCAGCATTTT. The complete variable domain, with remaining parts taken from reference TRBV30 and TRBJ1-5, reads SQTIHQWPATLVQPVGSPLSLECTVEGTSNPNLYWYRQAAGRGLQLLFYSVGIGQISSEVPQNLSASRPQDRQFILSSKKLLLSDSGFYLCAWSWRTARANQPQHFGDGTRLSIL.

This chain joins TRBV5-6 and TRBJ2-3; 7 nucleotides line up with TRBD2. V gave up 4 bases and J gave up 9 bases; unmatched junction bases: 14. Germline V gene data show CDR1 as SGHDT and CDR2 as YYEEEE. The CDR3 is 15 amino acids. The CDR3 loop reads CASSSGPGLLSTQYF. DNA of the CDR3: TGTGCCAGCAGCAGCGGACCGGGACTACTGAGCACGCAGTATTTT.

The chain is built from TRBV18 and TRBJ2-2; TRBD2 might be the D (6 bases). This CDR3 is built from 16 residues. Trimming left V 1 base short and J 6 bases short, with 15 bases between. Germline loops: CDR1 KGHSH, CDR2 LQKENI. In DNA form, the CDR3 reads TGTGCCAGCTCACCACAGACGGGAGACCCTCCCGGGGAGCTGTTTTTT. Its translation: CASSPQTGDPPGELFF.

This sequence joins TRBV7-9 and TRBJ2-7, with 7 bases that match TRBD2. The CDR3 runs to 17 residues. The germline V gene encodes CDR1 SEHNR and CDR2 FQNEAQ (reference sequence). V lost 0 bases and J lost 5; bases outside the gene matches: 13. CDR3 sequence: CASSLASPRERTHEQYF. CDR3 nucleotide sequence: TGTGCCAGCAGCTTAGCCTCCCCGCGGGAGCGTACCCACGAGCAGTACTTC.

The rearrangement joins TRBV7-9 to TRBJ2-1, with a tentative D call TRBD1 (6 bases). The CDR3 is 15 residues long. CDR1 and CDR2 (germline): SEHNR, FQNEAQ (reference sequence). Trimming took off 4 bases at V and 5 bases at J, with 15 bases between the two ends. CDR3 sequence: CASSSRGVGHNEQFF. The CDR3 DNA sequence: TGTGCCAGCAGCTCCAGGGGAGTGGGGCACAATGAGCAGTTCTTC.

The rearrangement uses TRBV19 and TRBJ2-7; D could derive from TRBD1 or TRBD2 (5 bases each). Germline CDR1 and CDR2: LNHDA and SQIVND (reference sequence). This CDR3 has 15 residues. Trimming pared 3 bases from V and 6 bases from J, leaving 18 bases between. CDR3: CASSILGTSQAEQYF. Here the CDR3 DNA reads TGTGCCAGTAGTATTTTGGGGACCTCTCAGGCCGAGCAGTACTTC.

The chain employs TRBV14 and TRBJ2-3; 7 bases are a match to TRBD2. This CDR3 is built from 14 residues. The ends lost 5 bases at V and 4 bases at J; junction bases unmatched: 6. Germline values: CDR1 SGHDN, CDR2 FVKESK. The CDR3 DNA reads TGTGCCAGCAGCTTCGGGAGGTGGGCAGATACGCAGTATTTT. This sequence encodes CASSFGRWADTQYF. Full variable domain (missing parts from reference TRBV14 and TRBJ2-3): EAGVTQFPSHSVIEKGQTVTLRCDPISGHDNLYWYRRVMGKEIKFLLHFVKESKQDESGMPNNRFLAERTGGTYSTLKVQPAELEDSGVYFCASSFGRWADTQYFGPGTRLTVL.

This clone was seen only a few times. The V call is TRBV20-1, the J call TRBJ2-7, with a weak D call TRBD2 (5 bases). The CDR3 extends over 11 amino acids. V was cut by 5 bases and J by 7 bases, with 12 bases left in between. CDR1 is DFQATT, CDR2 SNEGSKA, per germline (reference sequence). As DNA, the CDR3 is TGCAGTGCTCTGGGCGGGTCGGAGCAGTACTTC. Encoded protein: CSALGGSEQYF.

The rearrangement joins TRBV2 to TRBJ1-2; no clear D. This CDR3 region has 13 residues. Germline loops: CDR1 SNHLY, CDR2 FYNNEI. V lost 8 bases to trimming and J lost 7 bases, with 17 bases between them. The CDR3 spells CASVTKREFGYTF. The CDR3 nucleotides are TGTGCCAGCGTGACGAAACGCGAGTTTGGCTACACCTTC.